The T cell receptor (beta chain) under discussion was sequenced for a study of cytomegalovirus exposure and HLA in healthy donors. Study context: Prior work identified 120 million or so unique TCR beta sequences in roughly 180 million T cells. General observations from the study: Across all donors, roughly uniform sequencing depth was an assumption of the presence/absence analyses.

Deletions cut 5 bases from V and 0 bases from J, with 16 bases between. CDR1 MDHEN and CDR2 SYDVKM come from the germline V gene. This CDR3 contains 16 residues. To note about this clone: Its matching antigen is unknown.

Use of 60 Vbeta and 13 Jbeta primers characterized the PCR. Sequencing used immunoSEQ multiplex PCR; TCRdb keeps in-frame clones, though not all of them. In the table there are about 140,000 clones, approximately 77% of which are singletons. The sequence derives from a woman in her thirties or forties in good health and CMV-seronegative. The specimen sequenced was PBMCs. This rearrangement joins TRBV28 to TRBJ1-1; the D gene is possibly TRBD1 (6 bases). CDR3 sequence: CASSPPGGRMNTEAFF. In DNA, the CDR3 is TGTGCCAGCAGTCCCCCCGGGGGGCGGATGAACACTGAAGCTTTCTTT.